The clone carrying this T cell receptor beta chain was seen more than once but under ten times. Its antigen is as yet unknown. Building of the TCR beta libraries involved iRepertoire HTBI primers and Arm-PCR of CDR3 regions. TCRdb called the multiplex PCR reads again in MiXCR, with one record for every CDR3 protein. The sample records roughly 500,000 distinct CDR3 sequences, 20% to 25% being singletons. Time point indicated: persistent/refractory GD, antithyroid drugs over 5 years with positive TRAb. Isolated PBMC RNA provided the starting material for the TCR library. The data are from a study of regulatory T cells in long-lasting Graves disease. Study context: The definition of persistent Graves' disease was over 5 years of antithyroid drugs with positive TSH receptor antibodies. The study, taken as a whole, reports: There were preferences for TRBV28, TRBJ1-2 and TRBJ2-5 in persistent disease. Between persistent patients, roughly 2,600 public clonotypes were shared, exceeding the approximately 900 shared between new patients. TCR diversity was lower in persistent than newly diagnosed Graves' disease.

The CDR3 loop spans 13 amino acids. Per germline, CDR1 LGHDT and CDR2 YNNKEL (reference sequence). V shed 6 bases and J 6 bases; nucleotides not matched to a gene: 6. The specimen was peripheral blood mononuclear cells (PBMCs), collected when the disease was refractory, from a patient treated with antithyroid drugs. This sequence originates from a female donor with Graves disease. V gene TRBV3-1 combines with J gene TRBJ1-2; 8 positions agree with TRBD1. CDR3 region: CASRLTGENGYTF. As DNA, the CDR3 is TGTGCCAGCAGGCTGACAGGGGAGAATGGCTACACCTTC.